This TCR beta chain was sequenced for a study of T cells in Graves' hyperthyroidism and ophthalmopathy. V gave up 2 bases and J gave up 7 bases; unmatched junction bases: 15. The CDR3 is 17 residues long. Germline V gene sequence: CDR1 MNHEY, CDR2 SVGAGI. Blood was drawn at first hyperthyroidism diagnosis, before any ophthalmopathy symptoms. The source material, RNA transcripts, was used to amplify TCR beta CDR3 regions. The HTBI primer set was used in a first-round RT-PCR of the TCR CDR3. MiXCR, run by TCRdb on the multiplex PCR reads, gives a single entry per CDR3 protein. The data hold 280,000 or so distinct CDR3 sequences, with approximately 26% observed a single time.

This chain connects TRBV6-5 to TRBJ2-5; 8 bases match TRBD2. Sequencing input: blood. This clonotype was sampled from a man aged 35-49 years with Graves' hyperthyroidism that later progressed to Graves' ophthalmopathy. CDR3 nucleotides: TGTGCCAGCAGTTACCCCGGTGGAGGAGCGGGAGAGGGGACCCAGTACTTC. As protein: CASSYPGGGAGEGTQYF.